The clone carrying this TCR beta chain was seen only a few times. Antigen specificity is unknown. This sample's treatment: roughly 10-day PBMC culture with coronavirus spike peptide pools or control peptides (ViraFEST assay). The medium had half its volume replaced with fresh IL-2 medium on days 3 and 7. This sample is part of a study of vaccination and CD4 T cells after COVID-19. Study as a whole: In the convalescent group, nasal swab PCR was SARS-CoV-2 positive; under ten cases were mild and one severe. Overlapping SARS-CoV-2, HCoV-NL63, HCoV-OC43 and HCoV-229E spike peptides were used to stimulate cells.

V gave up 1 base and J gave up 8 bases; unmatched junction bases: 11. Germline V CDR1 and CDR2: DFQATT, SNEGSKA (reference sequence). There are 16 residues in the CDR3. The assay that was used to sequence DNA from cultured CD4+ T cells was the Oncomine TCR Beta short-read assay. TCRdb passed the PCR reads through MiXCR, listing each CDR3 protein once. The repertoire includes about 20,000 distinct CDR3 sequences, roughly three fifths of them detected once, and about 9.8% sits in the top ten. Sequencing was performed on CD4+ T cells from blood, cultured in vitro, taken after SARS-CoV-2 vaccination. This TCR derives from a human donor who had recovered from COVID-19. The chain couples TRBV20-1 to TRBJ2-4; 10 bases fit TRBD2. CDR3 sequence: CSARGLAGEGEHIQYF. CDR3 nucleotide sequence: TGCAGTGCTAGAGGGCTAGCGGGAGAGGGCGAACACATTCAGTACTTC.